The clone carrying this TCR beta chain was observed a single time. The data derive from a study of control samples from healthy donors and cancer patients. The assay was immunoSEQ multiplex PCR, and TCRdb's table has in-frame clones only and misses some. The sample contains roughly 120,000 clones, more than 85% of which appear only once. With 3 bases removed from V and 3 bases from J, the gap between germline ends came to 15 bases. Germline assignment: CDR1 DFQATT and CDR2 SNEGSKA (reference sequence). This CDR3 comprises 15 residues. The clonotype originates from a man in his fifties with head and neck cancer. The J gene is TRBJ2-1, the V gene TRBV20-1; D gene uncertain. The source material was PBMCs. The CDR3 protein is CSASTSTRIYNEQFF. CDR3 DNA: TGCAGTGCTAGTACCTCGACAAGGATCTACAATGAGCAGTTCTTC.